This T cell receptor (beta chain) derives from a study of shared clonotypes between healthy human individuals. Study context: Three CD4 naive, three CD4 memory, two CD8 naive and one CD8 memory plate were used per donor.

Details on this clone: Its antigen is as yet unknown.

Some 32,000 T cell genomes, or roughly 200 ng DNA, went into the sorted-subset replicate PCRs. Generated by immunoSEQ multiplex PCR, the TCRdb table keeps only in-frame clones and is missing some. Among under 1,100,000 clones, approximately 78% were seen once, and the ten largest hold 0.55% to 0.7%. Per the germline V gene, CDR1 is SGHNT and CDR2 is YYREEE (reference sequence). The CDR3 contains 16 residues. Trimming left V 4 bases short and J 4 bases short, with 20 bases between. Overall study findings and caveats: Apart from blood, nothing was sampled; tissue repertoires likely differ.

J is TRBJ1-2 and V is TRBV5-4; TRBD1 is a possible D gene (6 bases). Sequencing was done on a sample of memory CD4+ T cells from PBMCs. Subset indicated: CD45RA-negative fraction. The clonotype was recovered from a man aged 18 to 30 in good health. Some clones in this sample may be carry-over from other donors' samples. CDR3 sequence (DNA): TGTGCCAGCAGCCCCTCTCGGAGCGGGGGCGCCTATGGCTACACCTTC. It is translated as CASSPSRSGGAYGYTF.